This T cell receptor (beta chain) was recovered during a study of regulatory T cells in long-lasting Graves disease. Findings and limits, study-wide: Not thyroid tissue but only peripheral blood was studied.

The sample's time point: persistent/refractory GD, antithyroid drugs over 5 years with positive TRAb. TCR sequences were obtained from RNA taken from PBMCs. This clonotype showed up many times. Its antigen is currently unknown. Per the germline V gene, CDR1 is MDHEN and CDR2 is SYDVKM. The CDR3 contains 17 residues. Trimming left V 4 bases short and J 0 bases short, with 18 bases between. With iRepertoire HTBI primers and Arm-PCR of CDR3 regions, TCR beta libraries were built. Each CDR3 protein gets one entry after TCRdb re-called the multiplex PCR reads with MiXCR. The sample records 650,000 to 850,000 distinct CDR3 sequences, 25% to 30% being singletons.

The source material was peripheral blood mononuclear cells (PBMCs), sampled when the disease was refractory, from a patient treated with antithyroid drugs. The chain combines TRBV28 with TRBJ1-2; D is ambiguous. This TCR was recovered from a female donor with Graves disease. The CDR3 nucleotides read TGTGCCAGCAGTTCGCCGCCGGTTTTGGACGCTAACTATGGCTACACCTTC. Protein: CASSSPPVLDANYGYTF.